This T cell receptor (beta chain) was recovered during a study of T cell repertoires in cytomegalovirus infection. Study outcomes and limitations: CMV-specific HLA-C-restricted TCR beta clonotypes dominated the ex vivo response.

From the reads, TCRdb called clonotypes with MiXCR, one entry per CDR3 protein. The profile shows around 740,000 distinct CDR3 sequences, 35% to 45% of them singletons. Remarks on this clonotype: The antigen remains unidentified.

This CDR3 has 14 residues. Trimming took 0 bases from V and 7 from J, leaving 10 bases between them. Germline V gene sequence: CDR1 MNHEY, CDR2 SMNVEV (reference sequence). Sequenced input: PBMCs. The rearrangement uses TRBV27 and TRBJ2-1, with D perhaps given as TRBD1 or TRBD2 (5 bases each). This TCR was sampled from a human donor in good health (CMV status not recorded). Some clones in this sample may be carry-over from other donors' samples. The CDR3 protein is CASSLSSGANEQFF. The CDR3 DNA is TGTGCCAGCAGTTTATCCTCCGGGGCAAATGAGCAGTTCTTC.